The sequence of this T cell receptor (beta chain) was determined in a study of radiation and T cells in renal cell carcinoma. Study-level points and caveats: In blood, top tumor clones expanded by 2 weeks, shrinking by 4.

As to time point: blood 2 weeks post-SBRT. Indicated treatment: 15 Gy SBRT to primary tumor, nephrectomy 4 weeks later. Radiation-treated patients gave blood at baseline, week 2 and week 4. The CDR3 runs 17 residues. J lost 2 bases, V lost 1 base, and 5 bases had no gene match. Germline loops: CDR1 SGDLS, CDR2 YYNGEE. Data came from immunoSEQ multiplex PCR; TCRdb stores just in-frame clones and leaves some out. The data contain approximately 75,000 clones, more than 75% of them singletons. Points on this clone: What it recognizes is unknown.

This sequence was found in a man aged 60 to 69 with renal cell carcinoma. The sample consisted of blood, taken from a patient whose treatment included radiotherapy and nephrectomy. J is TRBJ2-2 and V is TRBV9; the match to TRBD1 covers 10 bases. CDR3 sequence (DNA): TGTGCCAGCAGCGTATCGAGACAGGGGGCAAACACCGGGGAGCTGTTTTTT. Translation gives CASSVSRQGANTGELFF.